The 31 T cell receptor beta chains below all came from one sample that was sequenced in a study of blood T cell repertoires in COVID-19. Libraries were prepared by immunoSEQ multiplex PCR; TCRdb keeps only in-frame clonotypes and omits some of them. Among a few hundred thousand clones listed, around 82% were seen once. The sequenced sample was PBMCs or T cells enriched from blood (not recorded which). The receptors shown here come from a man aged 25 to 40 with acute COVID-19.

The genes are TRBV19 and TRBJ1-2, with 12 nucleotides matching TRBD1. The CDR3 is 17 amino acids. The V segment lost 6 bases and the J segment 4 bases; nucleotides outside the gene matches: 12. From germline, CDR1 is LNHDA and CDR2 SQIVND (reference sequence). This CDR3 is CASSMGQGASSVYGYTF. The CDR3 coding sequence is TGTGCCAGTAGCATGGGACAGGGGGCCAGCTCAGTCTATGGCTACACCTTC. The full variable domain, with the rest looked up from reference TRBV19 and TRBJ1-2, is DGGITQSPKYLFRKEGQNVTLSCEQNLNHDAMYWYRQDPGQGLRLIYYSQIVNDFQKGDIAEGYSVSREKKESFPLTVTSAQKNPTAFYLCASSMGQGASSVYGYTFGSGTRLTVV.

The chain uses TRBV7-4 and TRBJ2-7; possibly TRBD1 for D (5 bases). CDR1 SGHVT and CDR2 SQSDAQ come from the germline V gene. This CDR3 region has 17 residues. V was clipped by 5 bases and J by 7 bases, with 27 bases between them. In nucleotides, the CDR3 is TGTGCCAGCAGCACACCGACAGTAGGGCCCTTCCCATATGAGCAGTACTTC. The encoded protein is CASSTPTVGPFPYEQYF. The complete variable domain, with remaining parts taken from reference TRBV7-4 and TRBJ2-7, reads GAGVSQSPRYKVAKRGRDVALRCDSISGHVTLYWYRQTLGQGSEVLTYSQSDAQRDKSGRPSGRFSAERPERSVSTLKIQRTEQGDSAVYLCASSTPTVGPFPYEQYFGPGTRLTVT.

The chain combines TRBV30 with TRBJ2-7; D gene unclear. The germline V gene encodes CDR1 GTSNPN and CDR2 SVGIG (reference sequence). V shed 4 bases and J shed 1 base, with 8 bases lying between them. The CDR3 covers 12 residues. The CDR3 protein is CAWITISYEQYF. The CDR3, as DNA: TGTGCCTGGATAACTATTTCCTACGAGCAGTACTTC.

The CDR3 is CASSYDRGGEQYF. Written as DNA, the CDR3 is TGTGCCAGCAGCTACGACAGGGGGGGCGAGCAGTACTTC. This rearrangement joins TRBV27 to TRBJ2-7, with 9 positions matching TRBD1. Looked up from germline, CDR1 is MNHEY and CDR2 is SMNVEV (reference sequence). The CDR3 length is 13 residues. With 6 bases clipped from V and 6 bases from J, the junction kept 6 bases outside the gene matches.

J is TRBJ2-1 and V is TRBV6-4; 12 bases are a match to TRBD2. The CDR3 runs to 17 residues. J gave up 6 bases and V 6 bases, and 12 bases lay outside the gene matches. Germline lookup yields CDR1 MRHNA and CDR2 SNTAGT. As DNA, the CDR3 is TGTGCCAGCAGAGATACTAGCGGGGGGCGAGGCAGCAATGAGCAGTTCTTC. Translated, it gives CASRDTSGGRGSNEQFF.

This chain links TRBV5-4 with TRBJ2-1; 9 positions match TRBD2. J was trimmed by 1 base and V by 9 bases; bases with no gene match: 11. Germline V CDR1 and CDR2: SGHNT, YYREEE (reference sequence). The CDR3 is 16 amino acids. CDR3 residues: CATKGASGESYNEQFF. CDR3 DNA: TGTGCCACCAAGGGGGCTAGCGGGGAATCCTACAATGAGCAGTTCTTC.

The CDR3 region has the DNA TGTGCCAGCAGTGAGGGGGGGAACACTGAAGCTTTCTTT. Protein sequence: CASSEGGNTEAFF. The rearrangement uses TRBV2 and TRBJ1-1; weak D call: TRBD1 (5 bases). Germline V lookup: CDR1 SNHLY, CDR2 FYNNEI. V was shortened by 3 bases and J by 1 base, with 6 bases between the two germline ends. The CDR3 contains 13 residues.

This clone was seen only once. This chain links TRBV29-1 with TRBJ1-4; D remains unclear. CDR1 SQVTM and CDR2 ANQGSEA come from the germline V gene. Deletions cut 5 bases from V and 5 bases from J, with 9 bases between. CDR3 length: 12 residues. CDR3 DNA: TGCAGCGTTCTTTGGAGAAATGAAAAACTGTTTTTT. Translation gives CSVLWRNEKLFF.

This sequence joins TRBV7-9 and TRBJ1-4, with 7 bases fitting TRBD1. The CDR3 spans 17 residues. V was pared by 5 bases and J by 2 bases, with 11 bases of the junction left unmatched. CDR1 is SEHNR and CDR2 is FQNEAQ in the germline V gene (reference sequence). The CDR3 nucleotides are TGTGCCAGCAGCAGCTCAGCAGGGGGGCTGACTAATGAAAAACTGTTTTTT. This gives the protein CASSSSAGGLTNEKLFF.

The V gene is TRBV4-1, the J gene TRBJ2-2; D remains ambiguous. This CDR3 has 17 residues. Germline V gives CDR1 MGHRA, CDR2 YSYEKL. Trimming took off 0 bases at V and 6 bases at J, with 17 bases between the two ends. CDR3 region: CASSQERGQSSPGELFF. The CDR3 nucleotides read TGCGCCAGCAGCCAAGAGAGAGGCCAATCGAGTCCCGGGGAGCTGTTTTTT.

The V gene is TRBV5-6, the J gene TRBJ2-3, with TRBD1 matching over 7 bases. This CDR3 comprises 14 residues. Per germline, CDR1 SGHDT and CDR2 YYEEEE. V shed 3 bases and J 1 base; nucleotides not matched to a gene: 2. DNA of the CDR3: TGTGCCAGCAGCTCGACAGGGCGCACAGATACGCAGTATTTT. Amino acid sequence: CASSSTGRTDTQYF.

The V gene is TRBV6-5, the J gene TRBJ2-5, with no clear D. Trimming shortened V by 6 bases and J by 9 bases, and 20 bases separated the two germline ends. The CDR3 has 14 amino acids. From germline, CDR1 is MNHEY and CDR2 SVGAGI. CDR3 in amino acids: CASSHSRPESAQYF. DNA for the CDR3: TGTGCCAGCAGCCATTCGAGGCCCGAAAGCGCCCAGTACTTC.

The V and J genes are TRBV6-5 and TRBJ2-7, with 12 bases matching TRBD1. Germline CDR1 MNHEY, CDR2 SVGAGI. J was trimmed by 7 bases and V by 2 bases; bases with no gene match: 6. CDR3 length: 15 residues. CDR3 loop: CASSYPGQGAREQYF. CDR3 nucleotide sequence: TGTGCCAGCAGTTACCCGGGACAGGGGGCTAGGGAGCAGTACTTC.

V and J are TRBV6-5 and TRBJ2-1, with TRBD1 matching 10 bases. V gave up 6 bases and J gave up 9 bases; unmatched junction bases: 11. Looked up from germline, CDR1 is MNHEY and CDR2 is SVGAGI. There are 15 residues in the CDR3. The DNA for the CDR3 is TGTGCCAGCAGCGCCCGGACAGGGGGGGAGAGTGAGCAGTTCTTC. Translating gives CASSARTGGESEQFF.

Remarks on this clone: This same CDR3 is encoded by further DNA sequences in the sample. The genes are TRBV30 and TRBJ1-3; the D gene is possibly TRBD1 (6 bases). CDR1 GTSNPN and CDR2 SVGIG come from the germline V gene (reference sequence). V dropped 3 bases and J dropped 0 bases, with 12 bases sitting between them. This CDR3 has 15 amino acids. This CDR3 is CAWSVGQSSGNTIYF. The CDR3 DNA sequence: TGTGCCTGGAGCGTTGGACAGAGCTCTGGAAACACCATATATTTT. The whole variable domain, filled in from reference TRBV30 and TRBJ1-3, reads SQTIHQWPATLVQPVGSPLSLECTVEGTSNPNLYWYRQAAGRGLQLLFYSVGIGQISSEVPQNLSASRPQDRQFILSSKKLLLSDSGFYLCAWSVGQSSGNTIYFGEGSWLTVV.

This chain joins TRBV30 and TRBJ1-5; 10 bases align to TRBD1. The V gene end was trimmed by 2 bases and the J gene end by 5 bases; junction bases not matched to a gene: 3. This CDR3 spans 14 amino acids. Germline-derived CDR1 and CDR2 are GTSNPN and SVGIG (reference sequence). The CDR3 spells CAWSPGQGDQPQHF. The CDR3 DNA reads TGTGCCTGGAGTCCCGGACAGGGGGATCAGCCCCAGCATTTT.

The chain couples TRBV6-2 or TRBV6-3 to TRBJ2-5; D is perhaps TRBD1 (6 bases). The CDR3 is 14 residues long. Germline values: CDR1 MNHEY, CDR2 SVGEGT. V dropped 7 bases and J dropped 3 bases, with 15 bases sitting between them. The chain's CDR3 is CASNPQGREETQYF. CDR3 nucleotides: TGTGCCAGCAACCCCCAGGGGCGGGAAGAGACCCAGTACTTC.

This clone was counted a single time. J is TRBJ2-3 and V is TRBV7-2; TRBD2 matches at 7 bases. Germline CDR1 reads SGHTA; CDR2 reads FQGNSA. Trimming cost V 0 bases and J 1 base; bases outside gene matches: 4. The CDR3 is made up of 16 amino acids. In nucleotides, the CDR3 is TGTGCCAGCAGCTTAGCGAGTCGGGGGGGCACAGATACGCAGTATTTT. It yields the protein CASSLASRGGTDTQYF.

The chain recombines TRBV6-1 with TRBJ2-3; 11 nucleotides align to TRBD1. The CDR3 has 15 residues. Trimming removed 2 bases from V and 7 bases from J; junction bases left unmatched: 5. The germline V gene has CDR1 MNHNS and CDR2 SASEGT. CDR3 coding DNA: TGTGCCAGCAGTGAACTTGGACAGGGGGCCAATACGCAGTATTTT. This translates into CASSELGQGANTQYF.

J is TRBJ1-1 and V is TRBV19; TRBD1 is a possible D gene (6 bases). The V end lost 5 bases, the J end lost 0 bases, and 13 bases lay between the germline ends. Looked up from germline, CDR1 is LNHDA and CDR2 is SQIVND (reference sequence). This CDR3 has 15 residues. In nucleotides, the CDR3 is TGTGCCAGTAGTCCCAGGGGCCAGATGAACACTGAAGCTTTCTTT. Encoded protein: CASSPRGQMNTEAFF.

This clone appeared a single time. The CDR3 nucleotides read TGCGCCAGCAGCCCGACAGGGGTAAATTCACCCCTCCACTTT. This translates into CASSPTGVNSPLHF. This chain links TRBV5-1 with TRBJ1-6; 8 bases line up with TRBD1. V was pared by 4 bases and J by 7 bases, with 4 bases of the junction left unmatched. Germline V gene data show CDR1 as SGHRS and CDR2 as YFSETQ. The CDR3 has 14 amino acids.

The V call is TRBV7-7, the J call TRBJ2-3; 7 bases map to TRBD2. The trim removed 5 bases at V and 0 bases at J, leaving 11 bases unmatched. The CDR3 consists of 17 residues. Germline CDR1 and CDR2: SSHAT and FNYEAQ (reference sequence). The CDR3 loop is CASSLGTNPFSTDTQYF. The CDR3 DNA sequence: TGTGCCAGCAGCCTGGGGACTAACCCCTTTAGCACAGATACGCAGTATTTT.

The CDR3 here is CASSIAGVRVNTEAFF. The CDR3 DNA reads TGTGCCAGTAGTATAGCGGGGGTCAGAGTGAACACTGAAGCTTTCTTT. The chain links TRBV19 to TRBJ1-1, with a possible D match to TRBD1 (5 bases). Trimming pared 1 base from V and 0 bases from J, leaving 12 bases between. Per the germline V gene, CDR1 is LNHDA and CDR2 is SQIVND (reference sequence). This CDR3 spans 16 amino acids.

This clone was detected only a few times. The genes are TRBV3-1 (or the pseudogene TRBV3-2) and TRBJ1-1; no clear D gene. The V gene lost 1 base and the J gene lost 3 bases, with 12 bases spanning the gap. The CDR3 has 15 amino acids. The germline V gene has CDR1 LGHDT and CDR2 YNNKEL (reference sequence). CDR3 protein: CASSQGEAGHTEAFF. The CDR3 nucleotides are TGTGCCAGCAGCCAAGGGGAGGCCGGCCACACTGAAGCTTTCTTT.

This CDR3 is CASTEGGANTEAFF. CDR3 DNA: TGTGCCAGCACCGAAGGAGGGGCGAACACTGAAGCTTTCTTT. The rearrangement links TRBV9 to TRBJ1-1; TRBD1 is a possible D gene (5 bases). Germline V CDR1 and CDR2: SGDLS, YYNGEE. Trimming pared 6 bases from V and 1 base from J, leaving 13 bases between. The CDR3 totals 14 residues.

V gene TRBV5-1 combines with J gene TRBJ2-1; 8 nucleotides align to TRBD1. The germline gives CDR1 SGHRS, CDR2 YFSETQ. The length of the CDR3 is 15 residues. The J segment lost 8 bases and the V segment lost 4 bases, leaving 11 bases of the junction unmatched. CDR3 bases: TGCGCCAGCAGCATCCAGTCTCCAGGGGGCGATGAGCAGTTCTTC. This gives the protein CASSIQSPGGDEQFF.

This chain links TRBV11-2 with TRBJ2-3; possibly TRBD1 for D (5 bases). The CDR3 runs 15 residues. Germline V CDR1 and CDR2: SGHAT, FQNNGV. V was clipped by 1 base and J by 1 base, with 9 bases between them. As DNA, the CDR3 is TGTGCCAGCAGCTTAGGTTCAGGGCGCACAGATACGCAGTATTTT. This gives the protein CASSLGSGRTDTQYF. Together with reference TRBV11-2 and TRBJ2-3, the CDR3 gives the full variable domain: EAGVAQSPRYKIIEKRQSVAFWCNPISGHATLYWYQQILGQGPKLLIQFQNNGVVDDSQLPKDRFSAERLKGVDSTLKIQPAKLEDSAVYLCASSLGSGRTDTQYFGPGTRLTVL.

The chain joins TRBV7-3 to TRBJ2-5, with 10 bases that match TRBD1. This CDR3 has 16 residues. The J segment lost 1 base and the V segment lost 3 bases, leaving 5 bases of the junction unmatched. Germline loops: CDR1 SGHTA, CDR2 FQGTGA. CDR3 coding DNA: TGTGCCAGCAGCTTGACAGGGGGCCCCCCCCAAGAGACCCAGTACTTC. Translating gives CASSLTGGPPQETQYF.

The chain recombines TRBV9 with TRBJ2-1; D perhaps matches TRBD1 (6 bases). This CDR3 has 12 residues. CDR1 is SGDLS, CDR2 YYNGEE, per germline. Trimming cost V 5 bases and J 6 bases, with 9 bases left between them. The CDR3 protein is CASSLDSNEQFF. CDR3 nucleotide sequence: TGTGCCAGCAGTCTGGACAGCAATGAGCAGTTCTTC. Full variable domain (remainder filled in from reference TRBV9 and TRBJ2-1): DSGVTQTPKHLITATGQRVTLRCSPRSGDLSVYWYQQSLDQGLQFLIQYYNGEERAKGNILERFSAQQFPDLHSELNLSSLELGDSALYFCASSLDSNEQFFGPGTRLTVL.

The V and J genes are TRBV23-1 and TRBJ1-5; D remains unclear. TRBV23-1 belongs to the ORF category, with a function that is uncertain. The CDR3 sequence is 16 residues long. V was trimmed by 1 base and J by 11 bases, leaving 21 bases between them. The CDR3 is CASSQYQAGSVVTQHF. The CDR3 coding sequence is TGCGCCAGCAGTCAATATCAAGCAGGTTCCGTCGTGACCCAGCATTTT.

The CDR3: CASSSLAGGTYEQYF. CDR3 nucleotides: TGTGCCAGCAGCTCCCTAGCGGGGGGCACTTACGAGCAGTACTTC. This chain joins TRBV7-6 and TRBJ2-7; 11 positions agree with TRBD2. The CDR3 sequence is 15 residues long. V lost 4 bases to trimming and J lost 4 bases; unmatched junction nucleotides: 6. Germline V gene data show CDR1 as SGHVS and CDR2 as FNYEAQ.